This TCR beta chain derives from a study of shared clonotypes between healthy human individuals. Assay: immunoSEQ multiplex PCR; the TCRdb copy retains only in-frame clones and omits some. Among hundreds of thousands of clones listed, 90% to 97% were seen once. A split of CD4+ cells into CD45RA+ naive and CD45RA-negative memory subsets was performed. The trim removed 1 base at V and 4 bases at J, leaving 7 bases unmatched. CDR3 length: 16 amino acids. Germline V gene data show CDR1 as SQVTM and CDR2 as ANQGSEA. The sample comprised naive CD4+ T cells sorted from blood. Subset denoted: CD45RA+ positively selected. The chain joins TRBV29-1 to TRBJ2-1; 10 bases map to TRBD2. The clonotype originates from a woman between 25 and 40 years old in good health. CDR3 nucleotide sequence: TGCAGCGTTGAAGCATTTCTAGCGGGAGCTTACAATGAGCAGTTCTTC. As protein: CSVEAFLAGAYNEQFF.